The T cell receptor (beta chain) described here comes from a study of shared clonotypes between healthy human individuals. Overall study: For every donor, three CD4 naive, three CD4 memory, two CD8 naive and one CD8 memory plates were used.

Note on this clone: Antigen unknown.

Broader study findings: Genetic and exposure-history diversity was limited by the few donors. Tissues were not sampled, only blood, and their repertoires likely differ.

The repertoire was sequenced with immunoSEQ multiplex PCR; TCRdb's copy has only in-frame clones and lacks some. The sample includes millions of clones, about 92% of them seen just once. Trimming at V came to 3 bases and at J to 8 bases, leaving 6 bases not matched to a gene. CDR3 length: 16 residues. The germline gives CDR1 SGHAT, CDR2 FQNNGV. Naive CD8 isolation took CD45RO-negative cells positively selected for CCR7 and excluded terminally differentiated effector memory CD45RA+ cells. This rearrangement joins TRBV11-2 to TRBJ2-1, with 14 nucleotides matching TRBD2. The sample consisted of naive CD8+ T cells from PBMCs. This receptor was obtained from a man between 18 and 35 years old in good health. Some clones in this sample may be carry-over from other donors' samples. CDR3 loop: CASSFDPGLAGDEQFF. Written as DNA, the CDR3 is TGTGCCAGCAGCTTTGACCCGGGACTAGCGGGGGATGAGCAGTTCTTC.